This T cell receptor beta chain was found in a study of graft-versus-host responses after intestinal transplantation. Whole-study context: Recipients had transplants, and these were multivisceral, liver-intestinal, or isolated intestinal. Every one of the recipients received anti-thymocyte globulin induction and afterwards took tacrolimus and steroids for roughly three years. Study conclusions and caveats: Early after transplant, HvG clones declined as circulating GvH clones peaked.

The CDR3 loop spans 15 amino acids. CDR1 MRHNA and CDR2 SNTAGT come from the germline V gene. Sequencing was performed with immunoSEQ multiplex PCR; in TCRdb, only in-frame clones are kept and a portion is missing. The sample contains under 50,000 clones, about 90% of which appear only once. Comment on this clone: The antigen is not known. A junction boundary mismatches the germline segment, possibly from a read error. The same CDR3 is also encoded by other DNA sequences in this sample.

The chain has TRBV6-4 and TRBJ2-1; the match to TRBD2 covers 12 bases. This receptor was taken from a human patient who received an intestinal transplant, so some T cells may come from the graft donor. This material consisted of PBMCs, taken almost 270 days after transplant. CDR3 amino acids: CASSRLAGANNEQFF. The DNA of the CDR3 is TGCGCCAGCAGTCGACTAGCGGGGGCCAACAATGAGCAGTTCTTC.